These T cell receptor beta chains were read from a single sample in a study of T cells in Graves' hyperthyroidism and ophthalmopathy. TCRdb re-derived calls from the multiplex PCR reads in MiXCR, one entry per CDR3 protein. Among 340,000 or so distinct CDR3 sequences listed, 21% were seen once. Sequenced sample: blood. Receptor source: a woman in her fifties or sixties with Graves' hyperthyroidism. Both conserved end residues are part of each CDR3. A D gene is named only where the DNA matches it firmly. Some rows mark clone size as missing; the rest say once, few, many or name a class of expanded clone.

j_call | d_call | v_call | clone_size | cdr3_nt | cdr3_aa
TRBJ2-3 | TRBD2 | TRBV20-1 | many | TGCAGTGCTAGAGTTCGGGGGGGGGGCACAGATACGCAGTATTTT | CSARVRGGGTDTQYF
TRBJ1-2 | - | TRBV5-1 | many | TGCGCCAGCAGCTTGGACGGATTAACCCGCGACACCTTC | CASSLDGLTRDTF
TRBJ2-5 | - | TRBV10-3 | many | TGTGCCATCAGTGCGCGTTGGGAGAAAGAGACCCAGTACTTC | CAISARWEKETQYF
TRBJ1-5 | - | TRBV30 | many | TGTGCCTGGGCCCAATGGGAGAATCAGCCCCAGCATTTT | CAWAQWENQPQHF
TRBJ2-1 | - | TRBV30 | many | TGTGCCTGGAGTGTTTGGGTAGGCAATGAGCAGTTCTTC | CAWSVWVGNEQFF
TRBJ2-3 | TRBD2 | TRBV6-2/TRBV6-3 | many | TGTGCCAGCAGTGGACTAGGGGGCACAGATACGCAGTATTTT | CASSGLGGTDTQYF
TRBJ1-6 | TRBD1 | TRBV4-1 | - | TGCGCCAGCAGCCAAGAGACAGGGATGAATTCACCCCTCCACTTT | CASSQETGMNSPLHF
TRBJ2-7 | - | TRBV10-3 | - | TGTGCCATCAGTGAGCGGCAGGGCGGGACCTACGAGCAGTACTTC | CAISERQGGTYEQYF
TRBJ2-6 | TRBD1 | TRBV10-3 | - | TGTGCCATCAGCCAGACAGGGTCGCCCCCTGGGGCCAACGTCCTGACTTTC | CAISQTGSPPGANVLTF
TRBJ1-2 | - | TRBV3-1 | - | TGTGCCAGCAGCCAAGATGGCATTTCCTATGGCTACACCTTC | CASSQDGISYGYTF
TRBJ2-3 | - | TRBV5-8 | - | TGTGCCAGCAGCCCTCCCGGCCGGGCATCTAGCACAGATACGCAGTATTTT | CASSPPGRASSTDTQYF
TRBJ2-2 | - | TRBV12-3/TRBV12-4 | - | TGTGCCAGCAGTTTCGGGCAGGCCTACACCGGGGAGCTGTTTTTT | CASSFGQAYTGELFF
TRBJ2-5 | TRBD1 | TRBV3-1 | - | TGTGCCAGCAGCCAACGGGACAGGGACGAAGAGACCCAGTACTTC | CASSQRDRDEETQYF
TRBJ2-1 | - | TRBV28 | many | TGTGCCAGCAGTTTATCGGACTACAATGAGCAGTTCTTC | CASSLSDYNEQFF
TRBJ2-3 | TRBD1 | TRBV20-1 | many | TGCAGTGCTCCGGACAGGGAGGAGGCCACAGATACGCAGTATTTT | CSAPDREEATDTQYF
TRBJ1-4 | - | TRBV29-1 | - | TGCAGCGTTGCCCGCACAACTAATGAAAAACTGTTTTTT | CSVARTTNEKLFF
TRBJ2-7 | TRBD1 | TRBV14 | - | TGTGCCAGCAGCCAAGAAGGGGACAGCTACGAGCAGTACTTC | CASSQEGDSYEQYF
TRBJ1-2 | - | TRBV6-2/TRBV6-3 | - | TGTGCCAGCAGTGGATCGAGACAGGCCCTTGGGGGCTACACCTTC | CASSGSRQALGGYTF
TRBJ2-3 | TRBD2 | TRBV30 | many | TGTGCCTGGAGTACCAAGCGGGAGCCAGATACGCAGTATTTT | CAWSTKREPDTQYF
TRBJ2-1 | - | TRBV28 | many | TGTGCCAGCAGTTTACTGGGGAAGGGTGAGCAGTTCTTC | CASSLLGKGEQFF